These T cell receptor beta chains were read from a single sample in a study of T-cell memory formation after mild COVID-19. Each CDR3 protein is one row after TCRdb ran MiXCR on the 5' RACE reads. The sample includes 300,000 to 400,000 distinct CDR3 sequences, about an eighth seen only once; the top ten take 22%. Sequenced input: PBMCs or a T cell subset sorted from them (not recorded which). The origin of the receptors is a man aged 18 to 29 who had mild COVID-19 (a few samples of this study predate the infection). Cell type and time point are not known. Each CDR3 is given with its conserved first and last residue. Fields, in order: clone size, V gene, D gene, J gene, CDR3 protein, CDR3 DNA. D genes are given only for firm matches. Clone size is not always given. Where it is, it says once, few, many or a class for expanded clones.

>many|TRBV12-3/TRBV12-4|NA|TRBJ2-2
CASSSRGLWSNTGELFF
TGTGCCAGCAGCTCCCGGGGTCTTTGGTCGAACACCGGGGAGCTGTTTTTT
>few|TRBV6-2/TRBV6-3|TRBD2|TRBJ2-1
CASSPWGLAGENEQFF
TGTGCCAGCAGTCCATGGGGACTAGCGGGGGAGAATGAGCAGTTCTTC
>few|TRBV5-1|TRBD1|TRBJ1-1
CASSLLQGATEAFF
TGCGCCAGCAGCTTGCTACAGGGGGCAACTGAAGCTTTCTTT
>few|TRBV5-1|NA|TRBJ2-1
CASSIRTESKFF
TGCGCCAGCAGCATTCGGACAGAGTCGAAGTTCTTC
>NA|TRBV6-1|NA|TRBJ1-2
CASSGLQGLEGYTF
TGTGCCAGCAGTGGTTTACAGGGCCTGGAGGGCTACACCTTC
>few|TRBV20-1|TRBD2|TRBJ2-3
CSARRGAGTDTQYF
TGCAGTGCCCGGCGGGGGGCAGGCACAGATACGCAGTATTTT
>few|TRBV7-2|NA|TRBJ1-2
CASSSQGEGGYTF
TGTGCCAGCAGCTCACAGGGAGAGGGTGGCTACACCTTC
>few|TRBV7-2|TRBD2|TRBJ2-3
CASSPTSGGAVDTQYF
TGTGCCAGCAGCCCTACAAGCGGGGGGGCCGTAGATACGCAGTATTTT
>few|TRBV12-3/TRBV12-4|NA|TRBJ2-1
CASRDLDREGHEQFF
TGTGCCAGCAGGGACTTGGACAGGGAGGGGCATGAGCAGTTCTTC
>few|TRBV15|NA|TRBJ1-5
CATSRGGSNQPQHF
TGTGCCACCAGCAGAGGCGGATCGAATCAGCCCCAGCATTTT
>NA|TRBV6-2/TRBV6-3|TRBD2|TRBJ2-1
CASSRLAGVNEQFF
TGTGCCAGCAGTCGACTAGCGGGGGTCAATGAGCAGTTCTTC
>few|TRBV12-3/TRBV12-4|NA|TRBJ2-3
CASTRWTDTQYF
TGTGCCAGCACCCGGTGGACAGATACGCAGTATTTT
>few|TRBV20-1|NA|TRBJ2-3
CSALTGRGPRGDTQYF
TGCAGTGCTCTTACTGGACGGGGGCCCCGGGGAGATACGCAGTATTTT
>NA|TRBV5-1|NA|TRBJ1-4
CASSPEDSTDEKLFF
TGCGCCAGCAGTCCGGAAGACTCAACTGATGAAAAACTGTTTTTT
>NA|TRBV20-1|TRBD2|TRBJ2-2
CSARRSGTSTGELFF
TGCAGTGCTAGACGGAGCGGGACCAGCACCGGGGAGCTGTTTTTT
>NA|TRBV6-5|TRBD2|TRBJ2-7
CASSSGTSGGYEQYF
TGTGCCAGCAGTTCTGGGACTAGCGGTGGCTACGAGCAGTACTTC
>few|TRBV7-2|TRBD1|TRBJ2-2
CASSLEGAWTGELFF
TGTGCCAGCAGCTTAGAGGGGGCCTGGACCGGGGAGCTGTTTTTT
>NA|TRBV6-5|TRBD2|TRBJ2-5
CASSFQIIAGVETQYF
TGTGCCAGCAGTTTCCAGATTATAGCGGGGGTCGAGACCCAGTACTTC
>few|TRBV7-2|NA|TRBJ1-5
CASSQTYGTISNQPQHF
TGTGCCAGCAGTCAAACCTACGGGACCATTAGCAATCAGCCCCAGCATTTT
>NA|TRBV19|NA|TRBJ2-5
CASSSSGTGPGAQYF
TGTGCCAGTAGTAGTAGTGGAACCGGACCTGGGGCCCAGTACTTC